This TCR beta chain stems from a study of T cell repertoires and HLA-DP antigens. The protocol was immunoSEQ multiplex PCR, while the TCRdb copy is restricted to in-frame clones and leaves out a portion. This sample has approximately 73,000 clones, with over 75% found just once. The germline V gene encodes CDR1 MRHNA and CDR2 SNTAGT. V lost 6 bases, J lost 0 bases, and 8 bases lay in between. This CDR3 has 13 residues. Note on this clone: The antigen remains unidentified.

The gene calls are TRBV6-4 and TRBJ1-2; D unresolved. The source is a man between 60 and 70 years old in good health and CMV-seronegative. Sequenced input: CD4+ T cells from PBMCs. The CDR3 loop reads CASRASANYGYTF. DNA of the CDR3: TGTGCCAGCAGGGCCTCAGCTAACTATGGCTACACCTTC.